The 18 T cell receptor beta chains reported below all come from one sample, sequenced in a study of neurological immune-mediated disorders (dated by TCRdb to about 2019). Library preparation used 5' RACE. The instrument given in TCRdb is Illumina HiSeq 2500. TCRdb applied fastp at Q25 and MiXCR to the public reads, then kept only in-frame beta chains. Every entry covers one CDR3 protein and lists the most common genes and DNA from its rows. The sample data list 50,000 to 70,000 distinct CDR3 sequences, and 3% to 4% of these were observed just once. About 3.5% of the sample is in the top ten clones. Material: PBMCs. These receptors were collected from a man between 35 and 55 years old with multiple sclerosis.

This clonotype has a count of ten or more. This chain's CDR3 is CSARTSTRYSYEQYF. The CDR3 DNA reads TGCAGTGCCAGGACTAGCACCAGATACTCCTACGAGCAGTACTTC. V gene TRBV20-1 combines with J gene TRBJ2-7, with 8 bases fitting TRBD2. Germline-derived CDR1 and CDR2 are DFQATT and SNEGSKA (reference sequence). CDR3 length: 15 amino acids. Unmatched junction bases numbered 10, after V lost 6 bases and J lost 0 bases.

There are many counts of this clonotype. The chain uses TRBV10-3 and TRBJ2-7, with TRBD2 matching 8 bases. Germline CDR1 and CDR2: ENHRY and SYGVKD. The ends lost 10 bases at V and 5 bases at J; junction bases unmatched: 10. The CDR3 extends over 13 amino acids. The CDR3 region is CATHPGGAHEQYF. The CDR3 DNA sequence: TGTGCCACGCACCCGGGAGGGGCCCACGAGCAGTACTTC.

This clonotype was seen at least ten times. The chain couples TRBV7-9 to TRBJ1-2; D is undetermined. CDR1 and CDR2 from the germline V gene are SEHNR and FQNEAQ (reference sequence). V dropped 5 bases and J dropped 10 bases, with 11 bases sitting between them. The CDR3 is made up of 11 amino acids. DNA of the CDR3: TGTGCCAGCAGCCTCAATCAGTACTACACCTTC. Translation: CASSLNQYYTF.

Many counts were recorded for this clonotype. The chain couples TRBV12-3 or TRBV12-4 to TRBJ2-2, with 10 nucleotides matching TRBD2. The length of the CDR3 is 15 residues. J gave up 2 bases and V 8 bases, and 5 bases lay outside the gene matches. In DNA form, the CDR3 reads TGTGCCAGCGGTGGACTAGCGGTTAACACCGGGGAGCTGTTTTTT. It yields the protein CASGGLAVNTGELFF.

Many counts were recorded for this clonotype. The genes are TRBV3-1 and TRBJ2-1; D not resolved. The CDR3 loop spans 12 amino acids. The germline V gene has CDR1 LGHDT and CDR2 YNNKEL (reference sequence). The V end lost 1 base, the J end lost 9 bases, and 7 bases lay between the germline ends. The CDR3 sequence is CASSQAGFEQFF. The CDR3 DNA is TGTGCCAGCAGCCAAGCCGGATTTGAGCAGTTCTTC.

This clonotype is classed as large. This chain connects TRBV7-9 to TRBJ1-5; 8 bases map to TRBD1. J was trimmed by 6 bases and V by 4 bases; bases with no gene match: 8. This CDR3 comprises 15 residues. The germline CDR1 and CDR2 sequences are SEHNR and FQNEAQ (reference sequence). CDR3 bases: TGTGCCAGCAGCTCGACAGGGGCAGGGACTCAGCCCCAGCATTTT. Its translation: CASSSTGAGTQPQHF.

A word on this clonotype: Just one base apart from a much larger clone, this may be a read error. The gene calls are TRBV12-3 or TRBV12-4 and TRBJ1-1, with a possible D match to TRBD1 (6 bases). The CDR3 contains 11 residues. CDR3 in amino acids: CDSSHSGVAFF. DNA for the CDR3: TGTGACAGCAGCCATTCAGGGGTTGCTTTCTTT.

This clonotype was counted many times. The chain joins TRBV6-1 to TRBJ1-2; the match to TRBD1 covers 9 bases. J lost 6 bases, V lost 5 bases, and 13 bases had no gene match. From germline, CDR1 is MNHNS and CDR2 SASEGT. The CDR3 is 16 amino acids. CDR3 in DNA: TGTGCCAGCAGTCTGTCCCGGGACAGGGAAGAAAATGGCTACACCTTC. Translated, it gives CASSLSRDREENGYTF.

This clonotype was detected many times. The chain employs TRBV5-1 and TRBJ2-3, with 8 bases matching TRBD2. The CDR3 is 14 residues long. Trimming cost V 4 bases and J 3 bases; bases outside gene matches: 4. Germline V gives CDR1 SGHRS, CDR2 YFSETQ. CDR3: CASSHTSGTDTQYF. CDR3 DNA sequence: TGCGCCAGCAGCCACACTAGCGGAACAGATACGCAGTATTTT.

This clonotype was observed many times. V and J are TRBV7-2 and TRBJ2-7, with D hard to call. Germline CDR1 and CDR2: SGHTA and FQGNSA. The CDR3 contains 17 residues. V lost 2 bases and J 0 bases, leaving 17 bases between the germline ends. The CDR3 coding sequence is TGTGCCAGCAGCTTAAGTACCGGGCGCCCCTTCTCCTACGAGCAGTACTTC. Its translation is CASSLSTGRPFSYEQYF.

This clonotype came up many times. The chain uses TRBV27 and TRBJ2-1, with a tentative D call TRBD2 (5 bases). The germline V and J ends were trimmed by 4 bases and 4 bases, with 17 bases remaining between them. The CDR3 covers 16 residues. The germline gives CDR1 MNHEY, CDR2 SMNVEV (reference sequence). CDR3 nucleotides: TGTGCCAGCAGTTCACCGTACTCACTAGATTACAATGAGCAGTTCTTC. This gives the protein CASSSPYSLDYNEQFF.

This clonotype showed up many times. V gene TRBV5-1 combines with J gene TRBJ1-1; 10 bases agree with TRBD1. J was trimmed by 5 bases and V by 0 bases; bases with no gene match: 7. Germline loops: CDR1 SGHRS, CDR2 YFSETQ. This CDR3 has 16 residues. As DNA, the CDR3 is TGCGCCAGCAGCTTGGCGACAGGGGGCGGATGGACTGAAGCTTTCTTT. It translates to CASSLATGGGWTEAFF.

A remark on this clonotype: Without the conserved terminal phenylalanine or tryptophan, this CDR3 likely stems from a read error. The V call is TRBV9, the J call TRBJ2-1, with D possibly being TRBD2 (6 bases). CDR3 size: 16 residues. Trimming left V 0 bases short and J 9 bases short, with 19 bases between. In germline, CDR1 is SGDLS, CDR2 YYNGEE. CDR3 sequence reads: CASSVGGAGSGAEQFI. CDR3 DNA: TGTGCCAGCAGCGTAGGAGGAGCGGGCTCTGGGGCTGAGCAGTTCATC.

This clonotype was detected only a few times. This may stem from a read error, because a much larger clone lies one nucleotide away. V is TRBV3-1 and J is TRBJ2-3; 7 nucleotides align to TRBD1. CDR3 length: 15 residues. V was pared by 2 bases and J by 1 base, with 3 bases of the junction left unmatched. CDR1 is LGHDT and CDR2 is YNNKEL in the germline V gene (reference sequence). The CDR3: CASSQHTGGTDTQYF. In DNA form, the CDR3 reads TGTGCCAGCAGCCAACACACAGGGGGCACAGATACGCAGTATTTT.

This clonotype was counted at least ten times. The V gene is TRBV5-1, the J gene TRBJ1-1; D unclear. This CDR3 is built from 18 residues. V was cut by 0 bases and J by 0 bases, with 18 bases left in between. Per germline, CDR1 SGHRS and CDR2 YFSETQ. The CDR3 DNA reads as TGCGCCAGCAGCTTGGCCCTCAGGTCAGCCTCAATGAACACTGAAGCTTTCTTT. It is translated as CASSLALRSASMNTEAFF.

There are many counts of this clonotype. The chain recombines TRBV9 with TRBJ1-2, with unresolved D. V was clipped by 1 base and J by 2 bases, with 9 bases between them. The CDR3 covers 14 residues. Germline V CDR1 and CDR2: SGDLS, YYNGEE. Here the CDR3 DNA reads TGTGCCAGCAGCGTAAGTGGAGGAAACTATGGCTACACCTTC. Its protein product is CASSVSGGNYGYTF. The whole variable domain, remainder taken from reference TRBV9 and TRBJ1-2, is DSGVTQTPKHLITATGQRVTLRCSPRSGDLSVYWYQQSLDQGLQFLIQYYNGEERAKGNILERFSAQQFPDLHSELNLSSLELGDSALYFCASSVSGGNYGYTFGSGTRLTVV.

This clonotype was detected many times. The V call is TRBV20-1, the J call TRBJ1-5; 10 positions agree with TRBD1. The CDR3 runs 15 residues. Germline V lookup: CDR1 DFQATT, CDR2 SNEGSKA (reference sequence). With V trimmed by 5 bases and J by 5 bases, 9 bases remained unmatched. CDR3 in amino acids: CSARDRGSDDQPQHF. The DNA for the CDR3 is TGCAGTGCTCGGGACAGGGGAAGCGATGATCAGCCCCAGCATTTT.

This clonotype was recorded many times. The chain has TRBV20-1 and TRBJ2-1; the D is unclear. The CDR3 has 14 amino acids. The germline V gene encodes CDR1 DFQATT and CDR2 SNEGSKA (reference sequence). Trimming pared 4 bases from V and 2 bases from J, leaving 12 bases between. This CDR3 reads CSANPPGPYNEQFF. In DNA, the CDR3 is TGCAGTGCTAACCCCCCGGGCCCCTACAATGAGCAGTTCTTC.